The 26 T cell receptor beta chains below were found in one sample sequenced in a study of blood T cell repertoires in COVID-19 (dated by TCRdb to 2019 to 2021). Libraries were built with the immunoSEQ multiplex PCR assay. TCRdb mirrors the immuneACCESS table, restricted to in-frame sequences. Some clones are absent from its copies; in checked studies, under half trace to an unresolved V gene, and the reason for the others is unknown. This sample has about 110,000 clones in its table, and over 75% of those were observed once. The biggest ten clones account for 2% to 3% of the sample. Sequencing input: peripheral blood. These receptors all stem from a human donor in a cohort sampled during active COVID-19.

The genes are TRBV14 and TRBJ2-3; D not certain. CDR3 length: 15 amino acids. Per germline, CDR1 SGHDN and CDR2 FVKESK. The V and J ends lost 1 base and 2 bases respectively, with 10 bases between them. This chain's CDR3 is CASSQVTLATDTQYF. The CDR3 DNA reads as TGTGCCAGCAGCCAAGTCACATTAGCCACAGATACGCAGTATTTT.

The CDR3 DNA reads as TGTGCCAGCATCGGGGGGGGAATTAGCAATCAGCCCCAGCATTTT. Translated: CASIGGGISNQPQHF. The gene calls are TRBV28 and TRBJ1-5; TRBD1 is a possible D gene (5 bases). This CDR3 is 15 amino acids long. Trimming stripped 7 bases from V and 0 bases from J, with 13 bases between. Germline CDR1 MDHEN, CDR2 SYDVKM.

This clone occurred a few times. V and J are TRBV12-5 and TRBJ1-6; D gene unclear. The V gene lost 5 bases and the J gene lost 7 bases, with 15 bases spanning the gap. CDR1 and CDR2 from the germline V gene are LGHNT and FRNRAP. The CDR3 is 15 amino acids. The CDR3: CASGEFGGRNSPLHF. CDR3 DNA sequence: TGTGCTAGTGGTGAATTCGGAGGGAGGAATTCACCCCTCCACTTT.

The CDR3 reads CASSLGGGGTGYTF. CDR3 bases: TGTGCCAGCAGCTTGGGTGGAGGTGGCACTGGCTACACCTTC. The chain uses TRBV5-4 and TRBJ1-2; D is uncertain. This CDR3 is built from 14 residues. Germline-derived CDR1 and CDR2 are SGHNT and YYREEE (reference sequence). The ends were cut back, 0 bases at V and 7 bases at J, with 13 bases in the middle.

This clone appeared a single time. The chain is built from TRBV5-8 and TRBJ2-7, with D perhaps matching TRBD2 (5 bases). The ends were cut back, 0 bases at V and 6 bases at J, with 16 bases in the middle. CDR1 and CDR2 from the germline V gene are SGHTS and YDEGEE. This CDR3 contains 15 residues. The CDR3 DNA sequence: TGTGCCAGCAGCTTGGATGCAGGAGGCACTTTCGAGCAGTACTTC. Its protein is CASSLDAGGTFEQYF.

The V call is TRBV28, the J call TRBJ1-2; possible D gene TRBD1, 5 bases. The CDR3 spans 15 residues. Trimming took off 5 bases at V and 6 bases at J, with 19 bases between the two ends. Germline CDR1 is MDHEN and CDR2 is SYDVKM. CDR3 coding DNA: TGTGCCAGCAGTGAGCAGGGCCCGGGTTCGGATGGCTACACCTTC. This translates into CASSEQGPGSDGYTF.

This chain connects TRBV9 to TRBJ1-3; D might be TRBD1 (5 bases). Deletions cut 0 bases from V and 0 bases from J, with 10 bases between. This CDR3 region has 16 residues. CDR1 and CDR2 from the germline V gene are SGDLS and YYNGEE. The CDR3 loop is CASSVGAGTSGNTIYF. In nucleotides, the CDR3 is TGTGCCAGCAGCGTAGGGGCGGGGACCTCTGGAAACACCATATATTTT.

The chain couples TRBV19 to TRBJ2-6, with D perhaps matching TRBD2 (5 bases). Trimming cost V 3 bases and J 4 bases, with 22 bases left between them. The CDR3 consists of 19 residues. CDR1 and CDR2 (germline): LNHDA, SQIVND (reference sequence). The CDR3 region has the DNA TGTGCCAGTAGTATGGGGAGACTTGGGCTCCAGCCCGGGGCCAACGTCCTGACTTTC. Protein: CASSMGRLGLQPGANVLTF.

This rearrangement joins TRBV5-8 to TRBJ2-4; D is ambiguous. V was cut by 7 bases and J by 1 base, with 12 bases left in between. The CDR3 runs to 14 residues. CDR1 is SGHTS and CDR2 is YDEGEE in the germline V gene. CDR3 sequence (DNA): TGTGCCAGCGACTCTGAGGTGGCCAAAAACATTCAGTACTTC. Amino acid sequence: CASDSEVAKNIQYF.

CDR3 protein: CASSRVPGYSGNTIYF. Written as DNA, the CDR3 is TGTGCCAGCTCCCGGGTCCCGGGGTACTCTGGAAACACCATATATTTT. The rearrangement joins TRBV18 to TRBJ1-3; D call uncertain. The length of the CDR3 is 16 residues. With 6 bases removed from V and 0 bases from J, the gap between germline ends came to 15 bases. The germline gives CDR1 KGHSH, CDR2 LQKENI.

The chain uses TRBV10-1 and TRBJ2-4; 8 bases are a match to TRBD2. The germline gives CDR1 WNHNN, CDR2 SYGVQD (reference sequence). There are 12 residues in the CDR3. After removal of 11 bases from V and 11 bases from J, the junction contained 11 bases not matched to a gene. CDR3 residues: CAGRGASIVQYF. CDR3 in DNA: TGCGCCGGGCGGGGGGCCAGCATTGTTCAGTACTTC.

The rearrangement joins TRBV6-6 to TRBJ1-3; perhaps TRBD1 as D (6 bases). Germline-derived CDR1 and CDR2 are MNHNY and SVGAGI (reference sequence). The CDR3 is made up of 18 amino acids. Trimming removed 5 bases from V and 3 bases from J, with 23 bases in between. The CDR3 loop reads CASSRGQRGGGLGNTIYF. The CDR3 region has the DNA TGTGCCAGCAGTCGAGGTCAAAGGGGAGGGGGACTTGGAAACACCATATATTTT.

The CDR3 region is CASSLGGSYNSPLHF. In DNA, the CDR3 is TGTGCCAGCAGTTTGGGGGGCTCCTATAATTCACCCCTCCACTTT. The chain uses TRBV27 and TRBJ1-6; TRBD1 might be the D (5 bases). Trimming removed 3 bases at V and 0 bases at J, with 6 bases between. CDR1 is MNHEY, CDR2 SMNVEV, per germline (reference sequence). The CDR3 has 15 amino acids.

The chain couples TRBV7-2 to TRBJ2-1, with TRBD2 matching 8 bases. J gave up 12 bases and V 4 bases, and 5 bases lay outside the gene matches. CDR3 size: 12 residues. Germline V gene lookup returns CDR1 SGHTA and CDR2 FQGNSA. Here the CDR3 DNA reads TGTGCCAGCAGCTGGGGGGCGGGAGGGCAGTTCTTC. Its translation: CASSWGAGGQFF.

The rearrangement links TRBV13 to TRBJ2-7, with D possibly matching TRBD1 (5 bases). From germline, CDR1 is PRHDT and CDR2 FYEKMQ (reference sequence). The ends were cut back, 1 base at V and 7 bases at J, with 11 bases in the middle. The CDR3 spans 13 residues. CDR3 sequence (DNA): TGTGCCAGCAGCTTAGTAAGGGGTCGGGAGCAGTACTTC. This gives the protein CASSLVRGREQYF.

The chain is built from TRBV5-1 and TRBJ2-3; 9 bases map to TRBD2. The V and J ends lost 1 base and 7 bases, in that order; junction bases with no gene match: 7. CDR3 length: 15 amino acids. Germline V lookup: CDR1 SGHRS, CDR2 YFSETQ. The CDR3 bases are TGCGCCAGCAGCTTGTCGGCGGGAGGGAGGAATACGCAGTATTTT. It translates to CASSLSAGGRNTQYF. Filled out from reference TRBV5-1 and TRBJ2-3, the complete variable domain reads KAGVTQTPRYLIKTRGQQVTLSCSPISGHRSVSWYQQTPGQGLQFLFEYFSETQRNKGNFPGRFSGRQFSNSRSEMNVSTLELGDSALYLCASSLSAGGRNTQYFGPGTRLTVL.

The CDR3 loop is CASSLYEGAYLSGNTIYF. The CDR3, as DNA: TGTGCCAGCAGTTTATACGAGGGGGCGTATCTTTCTGGAAACACCATATATTTT. The chain carries TRBV28 and TRBJ1-3; TRBD1 aligns across 7 bases. V dropped 1 base and J dropped 1; count of bases not matched to a gene: 10. The CDR3 is 18 amino acids. Germline V CDR1 and CDR2: MDHEN, SYDVKM.

By share of the sample, this clone is large (0.1 to 1%). Other DNA sequences within the sample encode an identical CDR3. The V call is TRBV13, the J call TRBJ2-7; 7 bases fit TRBD2. V was pared by 5 bases and J by 3 bases, with 4 bases of the junction left unmatched. The CDR3 sequence is 13 residues long. Germline V lookup: CDR1 PRHDT, CDR2 FYEKMQ (reference sequence). The CDR3 reads CASSPSGNYEQYF. CDR3 nucleotide sequence: TGTGCCAGCAGCCCAAGCGGGAACTACGAGCAGTACTTC.

The V and J genes are TRBV3-1 (or the pseudogene TRBV3-2) and TRBJ1-2; 7 bases agree with TRBD1. V gave up 0 bases and J gave up 0 bases; unmatched junction bases: 4. Per the germline V gene, CDR1 is LGHDT and CDR2 is YNNKEL (reference sequence). The length of the CDR3 is 16 residues. The CDR3 region is CASSQDYGTANYGYTF. The DNA of the CDR3 is TGTGCCAGCAGCCAAGATTATGGGACAGCTAACTATGGCTACACCTTC.

In its sample, this clone was seen once. V is TRBV5-8 and J is TRBJ2-3, with 12 positions matching TRBD2. The germline CDR1 and CDR2 sequences are SGHTS and YDEGEE. The CDR3 is made up of 17 amino acids. The V gene end was trimmed by 3 bases and the J gene end by 0 bases; junction bases not matched to a gene: 5. This CDR3 reads CASSWTSGDFSTDTQYF. Written as DNA, the CDR3 is TGTGCCAGCAGCTGGACTAGCGGGGACTTCAGCACAGATACGCAGTATTTT. Full variable domain (outside the CDR3, taken from reference TRBV5-8 and TRBJ2-3): EAGVTQSPTHLIKTRGQQATLRCSPISGHTSVYWYQQALGLGLQFLLWYDEGEERNRGNFPPRFSGRQFPNYSSELNVNALELEDSALYLCASSWTSGDFSTDTQYFGPGTRLTVL.

V and J are TRBV18 and TRBJ2-7; no clear D gene. The CDR3 sequence is 15 residues long. V shed 2 bases and J shed 2 bases, with 13 bases lying between them. The germline V gene encodes CDR1 KGHSH and CDR2 LQKENI. The CDR3 nucleotides are TGTGCCAGCTCACCATTCGCAGGCCTGACCTACGAGCAGTACTTC. It translates to CASSPFAGLTYEQYF.

The chain couples TRBV11-2 to TRBJ1-5; D not certain. CDR3 length equals 15 residues. The V and J ends lost 1 base and 5 bases respectively, with 12 bases between them. Germline CDR1 and CDR2: SGHAT and FQNNGV. As DNA, the CDR3 is TGTGCCAGCAGCTTAGGAGATTTGAGGGATCAGCCCCAGCATTTT. Translation gives CASSLGDLRDQPQHF. The full variable domain, in which reference TRBV11-2 and TRBJ1-5 provide the parts outside the CDR3, is EAGVAQSPRYKIIEKRQSVAFWCNPISGHATLYWYQQILGQGPKLLIQFQNNGVVDDSQLPKDRFSAERLKGVDSTLKIQPAKLEDSAVYLCASSLGDLRDQPQHFGDGTRLSIL.

This chain joins TRBV29-1 and TRBJ2-2; 9 bases fit TRBD2. There are 15 residues in the CDR3. The V and J ends lost 2 bases and 2 bases, in that order; junction bases with no gene match: 3. Germline CDR1 SQVTM, CDR2 ANQGSEA. The DNA of the CDR3 is TGCAGCGTTGAAATAGCGGGGGACAACACCGGGGAGCTGTTTTTT. Translating it yields CSVEIAGDNTGELFF.

The chain carries TRBV11-2 and TRBJ1-1; TRBD1 agrees at 7 bases. Germline CDR1 reads SGHAT; CDR2 reads FQNNGV. Unmatched junction bases numbered 3, after V lost 6 bases and J lost 5 bases. The CDR3 is made up of 12 amino acids. The CDR3 DNA reads as TGTGCCAGCAGTCTCAGGGGGACTGAAGCTTTCTTT. It is translated as CASSLRGTEAFF.

V gene TRBV27 combines with J gene TRBJ2-1; no definite D call. With 3 bases removed from V and 7 bases from J, the gap between germline ends came to 13 bases. The CDR3 totals 14 residues. The V gene's germline CDR1 is MNHEY and CDR2 SMNVEV (reference sequence). CDR3 residues: CASSLNNNWNEQFF. DNA of the CDR3: TGTGCCAGCAGTTTGAATAACAATTGGAATGAGCAGTTCTTC.

The rearrangement uses TRBV28 and TRBJ1-1, with D perhaps TRBD1 (6 bases). V was shortened by 7 bases and J by 6 bases, with 12 bases between the two germline ends. Germline-derived CDR1 and CDR2 are MDHEN and SYDVKM. CDR3 length: 12 amino acids. Here the CDR3 DNA reads TGTGCCAGCAAGGAAGGGGGGGCTGAAGCTTTCTTT. It is translated as CASKEGGAEAFF.